This T cell receptor beta chain was observed in a study of cytomegalovirus exposure and HLA in healthy donors. The overall study: Previous work identified roughly 120 million unique TCR beta sequences from 150 million to 200 million T cells. Broader study findings: In an earlier analysis, about 90% or about 30%: the productive usage of most TCR beta V segments. The analysis excluded some indistinguishable V segments, including TRBV6-2 and TRBV6-3.

In the case of this clone: The antigen remains unidentified.

It was with 60 Vbeta and 13 Jbeta primers that the PCR ran. Produced via immunoSEQ multiplex PCR; TCRdb's table is partial and in-frame only. The table shows roughly 150,000 clones, with just under 70% occurring only once. Germline V gene lookup returns CDR1 MDHEN and CDR2 SYDVKM. Trimming at V came to 7 bases and at J to 2 bases, leaving 3 bases not matched to a gene. The CDR3 contains 14 residues. The chain uses TRBV28 and TRBJ2-3; 10 bases map to TRBD2. Sequencing used PBMCs. This TCR was recovered from a man in his 60s in good health and CMV-seronegative. DNA of the CDR3: TGTGCCAGCATAGCGGGAGGATACACAGATACGCAGTATTTT. This gives the protein CASIAGGYTDTQYF.